The T cell receptor beta chain under discussion was sequenced for a study of T cells in Graves' hyperthyroidism and ophthalmopathy. Each patient was aged 18 to 65 and had newly diagnosed hyperthyroidism of under 2 months' duration. Amplification of TCR beta CDR3 regions used RNA as the template. During a first-round RT-PCR of the TCR CDR3, the HTBI primer set was used. TCRdb redid the calling of the multiplex PCR reads with MiXCR, one entry per CDR3 protein. Of roughly 710,000 distinct CDR3 sequences listed, over 35% were seen once; the top ten hold 30% to 40%. This sequence originates from a middle-aged woman with Graves' hyperthyroidism. The sequenced sample was blood.

CDR3 nucleotides: TGTGCCACCAGTGGTACAGAAATTTACACCGGGGAGCTGTTTTTT. Residues: CATSGTEIYTGELFF. The genes are TRBV24-1 and TRBJ2-2; D is unclear. Germline CDR1 KGHDR, CDR2 SFDVKD. The CDR3 is made up of 15 amino acids. Trimming cost V 5 bases and J 3 bases, with 12 bases left between them.